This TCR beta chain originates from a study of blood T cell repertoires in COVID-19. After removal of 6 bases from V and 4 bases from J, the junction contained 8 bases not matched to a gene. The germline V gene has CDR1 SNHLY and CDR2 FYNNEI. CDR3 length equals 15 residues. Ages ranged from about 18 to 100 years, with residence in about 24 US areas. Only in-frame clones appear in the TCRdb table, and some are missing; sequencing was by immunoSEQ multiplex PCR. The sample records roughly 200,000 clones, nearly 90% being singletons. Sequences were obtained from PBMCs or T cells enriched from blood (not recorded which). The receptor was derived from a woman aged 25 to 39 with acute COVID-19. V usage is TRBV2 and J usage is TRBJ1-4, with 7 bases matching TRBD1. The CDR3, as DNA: TGTGCCAGCAGCATACAGGGGCCAAGTAATGAAAAACTGTTTTTT. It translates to CASSIQGPSNEKLFF.